This T cell receptor beta chain was observed in a study of shared clonotypes between healthy human individuals. Deep-level running was used for the assay. The protocol was immunoSEQ multiplex PCR, while the TCRdb copy is restricted to in-frame clones and leaves out a portion. The table has some 580,000 clones, approximately 97% seen once. CD4+ cell separation produced CD45RA+ naive and CD45RA-negative memory subsets. Details on this clone: Its antigen is not identified. This same CDR3 is encoded by further DNA sequences in the sample.

CDR1 is KGHSH, CDR2 LQKENI, per germline. V was pared by 3 bases and J by 0 bases, with 5 bases between. This CDR3 is built from 13 residues. General study points: As a rule, naive subsets had a larger estimated richness than memory subsets.

Input material: naive CD4+ T cells sorted from blood. The subset here: CD45RA+ positively selected. The chain employs TRBV18 and TRBJ2-5; no clear D gene. The clonotype was recovered from a woman aged 30 to 39 in good health. The CDR3 loop is CASSPGHQETQYF. The CDR3 DNA sequence: TGTGCCAGCTCACCTGGGCACCAAGAGACCCAGTACTTC.